The 24 T cell receptor beta chains listed next were all sequenced from one sample in a study of OX40 agonist ivuxolimab in advanced cancers. Libraries were built with the immunoSEQ multiplex PCR assay. TCRdb carries this immuneACCESS record with in-frame sequences only. Its versions omit some clonotypes, under half of them owing to an unresolved V gene in the studies checked, with the rest unexplained. The sample table contains 50,000 to 80,000 clones; only one count was recorded for about four fifths of them. Together, the top ten hold around 9.8% of the sample. The sequencing used CD4+ or CD8+ T cells sorted from blood, collected in a trial of the OX40 agonist ivuxolimab. The receptors shown here come from an adult with an advanced solid tumor such as melanoma, head and neck, liver or kidney cancer.

The chain joins TRBV7-2 to TRBJ2-3; D might be TRBD2 (6 bases). There are 15 residues in the CDR3. Germline lookup yields CDR1 SGHTA and CDR2 FQGNSA. V dropped 5 bases and J dropped 2 bases, with 14 bases sitting between them. CDR3 nucleotide sequence: TGTGCCAGCAGCCCCGGGGGTTTTAACACAGATACGCAGTATTTT. Translated: CASSPGGFNTDTQYF.

Points on this clone: Sequence at one end of the junction differs from germline and may be a read error. The gene calls are TRBV19 and TRBJ1-2; D not resolved. Germline loops: CDR1 LNHDA, CDR2 SQIVND (reference sequence). CDR3 length: 13 amino acids. This CDR3 is CASSTDFRRALSF. Here the CDR3 DNA reads TGTGCCAGTAGTACCGACTTTCGACGGGCCTTATCCTTC.

In DNA, the CDR3 is TGTGCCAGCAGTTTACAGGGTCCCTACGAGCAGTACTTC. Its translation is CASSLQGPYEQYF. J is TRBJ2-7 and V is TRBV27; maybe TRBD1 (5 bases). This CDR3 region has 13 residues. Germline V gene data show CDR1 as MNHEY and CDR2 as SMNVEV (reference sequence). Between the trimmed V and J ends, which lost 2 bases and 2 bases, there was a span of 7 bases.

V and J are TRBV5-1 and TRBJ1-5, with D hard to call. The ends were cut back, 2 bases at V and 0 bases at J, with 6 bases in the middle. The CDR3 totals 14 residues. Per germline, CDR1 SGHRS and CDR2 YFSETQ. The CDR3 region is CASSLGYSNQPQHF. CDR3 coding DNA: TGCGCCAGCAGCTTAGGTTATAGCAATCAGCCCCAGCATTTT.

J is TRBJ2-5 and V is TRBV7-9, with 8 bases that match TRBD2. This CDR3 has 15 residues. Trimming removed 0 bases from V and 5 bases from J; junction bases left unmatched: 5. Germline CDR1 SEHNR, CDR2 FQNEAQ (reference sequence). The CDR3 DNA follows: TGTGCCAGCAGCTTAGCGGGGACGGGAGGGGAGACCCAGTACTTC. Translated: CASSLAGTGGETQYF.

The chain uses TRBV21-1 and TRBJ1-1. TRBV21-1 is classified as a pseudogene. CDR3 size: 14 residues. This chain's CDR3 is CASSKEPVNTEAFF. DNA of the CDR3: TGTGCCAGCAGCAAAGAGCCCGTGAACACTGAAGCTTTCTTT.

The chain has TRBV25-1 and TRBJ2-5, with D perhaps given as TRBD1 or TRBD2 (5 bases each). Germline V gene data show CDR1 as MGHDK and CDR2 as SYGVNS. The V end was cut by 5 bases, the J end by 7 bases, with 8 bases between. The CDR3 loop spans 11 amino acids. In DNA form, the CDR3 reads TGTGCCAGCAGTCCTGGGGGGACCCAGTACTTC. Translation: CASSPGGTQYF. The complete variable domain, with remaining parts taken from reference TRBV25-1 and TRBJ2-5, reads EADIYQTPRYLVIGTGKKITLECSQTMGHDKMYWYQQDPGMELHLIHYSYGVNSTEKGDLSSESTVSRIRTEHFPLTLESARPSHTSQYLCASSPGGTQYFGPGTRLLVL.

The gene calls are TRBV7-2 and TRBJ2-1; D is uncertain. V was cut by 6 bases and J by 0 bases, with 15 bases left in between. The CDR3 has 16 residues. Germline V gene lookup returns CDR1 SGHTA and CDR2 FQGNSA. The chain's CDR3 is CASSSYGSSSYNEQFF. The CDR3 bases are TGTGCCAGCAGTTCTTACGGGTCGAGCTCCTACAATGAGCAGTTCTTC.

This clone was detected a few times. This rearrangement joins TRBV19 to TRBJ1-2; 7 bases are shared with TRBD1. This CDR3 spans 14 amino acids. Trimming took 8 bases from V and 2 from J; bases not matched to a gene: 8. Germline lookup yields CDR1 LNHDA and CDR2 SQIVND (reference sequence). CDR3: CASSGQAGNYGYTF. DNA of the CDR3: TGTGCCAGTTCCGGACAGGCCGGAAACTATGGCTACACCTTC.

This clone has only a few counts. This chain links TRBV5-4 with TRBJ1-2; no definite D call. Germline values: CDR1 SGHNT, CDR2 YYREEE (reference sequence). This CDR3 spans 15 amino acids. V was cut by 0 bases and J by 4 bases, with 13 bases left in between. The CDR3 DNA sequence: TGTGCCAGCAGCTTGGCCGGAAGAAGATCCTATGGCTACACCTTC. It specifies CASSLAGRRSYGYTF.

The chain couples TRBV5-1 to TRBJ2-3; D is unresolved. This CDR3 is built from 14 residues. V lost 0 bases and J 0 bases, leaving 5 bases between the germline ends. CDR1 and CDR2 from the germline V gene are SGHRS and YFSETQ. CDR3 coding DNA: TGCGCCAGCAGCTTGGGACTTAGCACAGATACGCAGTATTTT. Translation gives CASSLGLSTDTQYF.

The rearrangement links TRBV15 to TRBJ2-4, with 10 nucleotides matching TRBD2. The CDR3 is made up of 18 amino acids. The V gene's germline CDR1 is LNHNV and CDR2 YYDKDF (reference sequence). Germline trimming cut 0 bases from V and 0 bases from J; bases unmatched to any gene: 5. CDR3 amino acids: CATSRDPSGSLAKNIQYF. The CDR3 DNA follows: TGTGCCACCAGCAGAGATCCTAGCGGGAGTCTAGCCAAAAACATTCAGTACTTC.

This sequence joins TRBV10-3 and TRBJ2-7; unclear D gene. CDR3 length equals 12 residues. The V gene's germline CDR1 is ENHRY and CDR2 SYGVKD. V lost 4 bases to trimming and J lost 2 bases, with 6 bases between them. The DNA of the CDR3 is TGTGCCATCAGTGTCAGTCCCTACGAGCAGTACTTC. Its translation is CAISVSPYEQYF.

J is TRBJ2-5 and V is TRBV19; 10 positions agree with TRBD2. J lost 0 bases, V lost 4 bases, and 14 bases had no gene match. The germline CDR1 and CDR2 sequences are LNHDA and SQIVND (reference sequence). There are 19 residues in the CDR3. CDR3 loop: CASSKGEASGSSDQETQYF. DNA of the CDR3: TGTGCCAGTAGTAAGGGCGAGGCTAGCGGGAGTTCTGACCAAGAGACCCAGTACTTC.

The V gene is TRBV9, the J gene TRBJ1-6; D is ambiguous. V shed 3 bases and J shed 10 bases, with 17 bases lying between them. This CDR3 is 15 amino acids long. Per the germline V gene, CDR1 is SGDLS and CDR2 is YYNGEE. The CDR3 here is CASSERAGYNSPLHF. CDR3 coding DNA: TGTGCCAGCAGCGAGAGGGCCGGTTACAACTCACCCCTCCACTTT.

The chain links TRBV5-5 to TRBJ1-1, with 10 bases fitting TRBD1. With 4 bases clipped from V and 0 bases from J, the junction kept 6 bases outside the gene matches. The CDR3 consists of 16 residues. Germline V CDR1 and CDR2: SGHKS, YYEKEE (reference sequence). The DNA for the CDR3 is TGTGCCAGCAGCCCCCGGGACAGGGGCCTGAACACTGAAGCTTTCTTT. This sequence encodes CASSPRDRGLNTEAFF.

This clone was recorded a few times. The CDR3: CASSSSHGTEAFF. The CDR3 bases are TGTGCCAGCAGTTCGTCACATGGCACTGAAGCTTTCTTT. This rearrangement joins TRBV6-6 to TRBJ1-1; D is unresolved. The CDR3 is 13 amino acids. Trimming pared 4 bases from V and 4 bases from J, leaving 10 bases between. Germline V lookup: CDR1 MNHNY, CDR2 SVGAGI (reference sequence).

This chain links TRBV6-1 with TRBJ2-4, with TRBD1 matching over 7 bases. Germline V gene sequence: CDR1 MNHNS, CDR2 SASEGT. V was pared by 7 bases and J by 0 bases, with 6 bases of the junction left unmatched. The CDR3 is made up of 15 amino acids. The CDR3 nucleotides read TGTGCCAGCACCCCGGGACAGATAGCCAAAAACATTCAGTACTTC. Translation gives CASTPGQIAKNIQYF.

This chain connects TRBV27 to TRBJ1-4; TRBD1 matches at 7 bases. Germline CDR1 is MNHEY and CDR2 is SMNVEV (reference sequence). The CDR3 extends over 15 amino acids. Trimming at V came to 5 bases and at J to 7 bases, leaving 10 bases not matched to a gene. The CDR3 is CASSRTGWPLEKLFF. The DNA of the CDR3 is TGTGCCAGCAGTCGGACAGGCTGGCCCCTTGAAAAACTGTTTTTT.

This clone was seen just once. The gene calls are TRBV19 and TRBJ1-2; possible D gene TRBD1, 5 bases. The CDR3 extends over 14 amino acids. Trimming removed 8 bases from V and 0 bases from J, with 13 bases in between. CDR1 and CDR2 from the germline V gene are LNHDA and SQIVND (reference sequence). For the CDR3, the DNA is TGTGCCAGTTCCCGGGGCGGTTCTAACTATGGCTACACCTTC. It is translated as CASSRGGSNYGYTF.

This sequence joins TRBV19 and TRBJ2-1; TRBD2 might be the D (6 bases). The germline CDR1 and CDR2 sequences are LNHDA and SQIVND (reference sequence). The CDR3 is 14 residues long. Deletions cut 6 bases from V and 8 bases from J, with 17 bases between. The CDR3 reads CASRTRPGSYEQFF. The CDR3 region has the DNA TGTGCCAGTAGAACTCGCCCCGGGAGCTATGAGCAGTTCTTC. Using reference TRBV19 and TRBJ2-1 for the parts outside the CDR3, the full variable domain is DGGITQSPKYLFRKEGQNVTLSCEQNLNHDAMYWYRQDPGQGLRLIYYSQIVNDFQKGDIAEGYSVSREKKESFPLTVTSAQKNPTAFYLCASRTRPGSYEQFFGPGTRLTVL.

The rearrangement joins TRBV7-9 to TRBJ2-7, with D maybe TRBD2 (6 bases). The V end was cut by 3 bases, the J end by 6 bases, with 9 bases between. Per germline, CDR1 SEHNR and CDR2 FQNEAQ (reference sequence). This CDR3 comprises 12 residues. This CDR3 reads CASSLYGGEQYF. The CDR3 region has the DNA TGTGCCAGCAGCTTGTACGGGGGCGAGCAGTACTTC.

The J gene is TRBJ2-3, the V gene TRBV4-2; TRBD2 matches 12 bases. The ends lost 4 bases at V and 4 bases at J; junction bases unmatched: 9. Germline V gene sequence: CDR1 LGHNA, CDR2 YNFKEQ. This CDR3 has 17 residues. CDR3 DNA: TGTGCCAGCAGCCGCCGATCTAGCGGGGGGGGAGCAGATACGCAGTATTTT. Protein: CASSRRSSGGGADTQYF.

The rearrangement joins TRBV2 to TRBJ2-2; 12 nucleotides agree with TRBD2. The germline V gene has CDR1 SNHLY and CDR2 FYNNEI. V trimming: 5 bases; J trimming: 4 bases; junction bases outside the gene matches: 8. CDR3 length: 17 residues. The CDR3 here is CASSPLTGLAGTGELFF. DNA of the CDR3: TGTGCCAGCAGTCCCCTTACGGGACTAGCGGGCACCGGGGAGCTGTTTTTT.